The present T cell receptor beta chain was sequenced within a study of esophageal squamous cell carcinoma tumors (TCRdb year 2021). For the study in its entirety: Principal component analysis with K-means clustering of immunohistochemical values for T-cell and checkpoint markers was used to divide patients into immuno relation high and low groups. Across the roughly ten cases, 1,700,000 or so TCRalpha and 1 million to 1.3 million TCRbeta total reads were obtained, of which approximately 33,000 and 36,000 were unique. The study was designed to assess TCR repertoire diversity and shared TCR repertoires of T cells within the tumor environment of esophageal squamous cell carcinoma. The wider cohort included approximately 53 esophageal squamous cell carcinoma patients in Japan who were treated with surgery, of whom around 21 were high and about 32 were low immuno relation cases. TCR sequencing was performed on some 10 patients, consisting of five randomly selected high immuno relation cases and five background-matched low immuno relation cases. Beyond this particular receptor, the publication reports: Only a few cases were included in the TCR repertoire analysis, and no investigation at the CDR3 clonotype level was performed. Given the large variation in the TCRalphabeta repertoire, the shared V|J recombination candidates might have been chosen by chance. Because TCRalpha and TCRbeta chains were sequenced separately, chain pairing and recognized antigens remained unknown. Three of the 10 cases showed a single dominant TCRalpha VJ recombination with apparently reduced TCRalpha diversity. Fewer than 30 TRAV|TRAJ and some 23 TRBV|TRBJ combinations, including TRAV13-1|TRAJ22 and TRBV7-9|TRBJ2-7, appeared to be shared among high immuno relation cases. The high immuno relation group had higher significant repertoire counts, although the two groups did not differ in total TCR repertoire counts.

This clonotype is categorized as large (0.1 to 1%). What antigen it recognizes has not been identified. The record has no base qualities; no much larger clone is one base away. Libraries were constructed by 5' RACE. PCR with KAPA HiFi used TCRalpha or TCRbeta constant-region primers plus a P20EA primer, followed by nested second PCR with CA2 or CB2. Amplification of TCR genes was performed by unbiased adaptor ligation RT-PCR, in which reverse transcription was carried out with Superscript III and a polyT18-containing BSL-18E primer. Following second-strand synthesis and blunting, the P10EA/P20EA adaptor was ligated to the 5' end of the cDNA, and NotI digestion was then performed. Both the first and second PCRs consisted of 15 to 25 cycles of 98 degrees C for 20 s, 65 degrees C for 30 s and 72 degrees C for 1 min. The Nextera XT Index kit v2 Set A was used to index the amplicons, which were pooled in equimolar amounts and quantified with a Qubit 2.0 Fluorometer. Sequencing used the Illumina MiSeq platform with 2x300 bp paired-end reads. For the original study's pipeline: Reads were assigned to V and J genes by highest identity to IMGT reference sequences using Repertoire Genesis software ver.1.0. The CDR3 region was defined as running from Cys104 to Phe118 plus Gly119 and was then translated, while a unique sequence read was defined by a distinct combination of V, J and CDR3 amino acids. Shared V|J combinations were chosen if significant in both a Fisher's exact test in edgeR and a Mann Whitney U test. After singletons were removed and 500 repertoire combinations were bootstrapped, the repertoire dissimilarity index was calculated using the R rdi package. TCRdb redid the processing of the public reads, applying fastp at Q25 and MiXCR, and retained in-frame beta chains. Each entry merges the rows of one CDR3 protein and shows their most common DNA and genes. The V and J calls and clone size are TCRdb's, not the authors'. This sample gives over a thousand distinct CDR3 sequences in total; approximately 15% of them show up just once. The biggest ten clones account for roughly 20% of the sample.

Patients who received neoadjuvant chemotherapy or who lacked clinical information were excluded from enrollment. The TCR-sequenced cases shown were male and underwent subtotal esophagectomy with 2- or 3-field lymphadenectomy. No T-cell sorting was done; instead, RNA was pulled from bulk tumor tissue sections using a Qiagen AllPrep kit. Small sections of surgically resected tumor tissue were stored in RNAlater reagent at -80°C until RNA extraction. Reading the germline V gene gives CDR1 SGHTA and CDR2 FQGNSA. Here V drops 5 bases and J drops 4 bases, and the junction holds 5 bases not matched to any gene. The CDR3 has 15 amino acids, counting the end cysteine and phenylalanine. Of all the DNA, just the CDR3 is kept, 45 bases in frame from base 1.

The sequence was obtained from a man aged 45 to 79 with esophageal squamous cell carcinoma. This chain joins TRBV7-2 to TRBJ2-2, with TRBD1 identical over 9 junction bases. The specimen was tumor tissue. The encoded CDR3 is CASSLDRGGTGELFF. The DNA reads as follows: TGTGCCAGCAGCCTGGACAGGGGTGGCACCGGGGAGCTGTTTTTT.